Each of the 21 T cell receptor beta chains below was sequenced from the same sample in a study of T cells in narcolepsy. Sequencing was performed with immunoSEQ multiplex PCR; in TCRdb, only in-frame clones are kept and a portion is missing. The table shows about 25,000 clones, with approximately 83% occurring only once. Specimen: CD45RA- memory CD4+ T cells from PBMCs. The receptor source for this set is a human donor with narcolepsy.

A single count supports this clone. This chain joins TRBV5-6 and TRBJ1-4, with 8 bases aligning to TRBD1. V lost 4 bases and J lost 8; bases outside the gene matches: 7. The CDR3 contains 14 residues. The germline V gene has CDR1 SGHDT and CDR2 YYEEEE. The CDR3 nucleotides are TGTGCCAGCAGCGGGACAGGAACTCTAGAAAAACTGTTTTTT. Translated: CASSGTGTLEKLFF. The variable domain in full, with the rest retrieved from reference TRBV5-6 and TRBJ1-4, is DAGVTQSPTHLIKTRGQQVTLRCSPKSGHDTVSWYQQALGQGPQFIFQYYEEEERQRGNFPDRFSGHQFPNYSSELNVNALLLGDSALYLCASSGTGTLEKLFFGSGTQLSVL.

The V gene is TRBV29-1, the J gene TRBJ2-7; D is undetermined. Trimming removed 0 bases from V and 2 bases from J, with 5 bases in between. This CDR3 spans 12 amino acids. Germline V CDR1 and CDR2: SQVTM, ANQGSEA. This CDR3 reads CSVEDSAYEQYF. In DNA, the CDR3 is TGCAGCGTTGAAGATTCGGCCTACGAGCAGTACTTC.

The CDR3 reads CASSLEGTSGRYEQYF. The CDR3 nucleotides are TGTGCCAGCAGCTTAGAAGGGACTAGCGGCCGATACGAGCAGTACTTC. The rearrangement links TRBV7-2 to TRBJ2-7, with 11 positions matching TRBD2. The germline V gene has CDR1 SGHTA and CDR2 FQGNSA. The CDR3 sequence is 16 residues long. V lost 1 base, J lost 4 bases, and 6 bases stayed unmatched.

The rearrangement uses TRBV30 and TRBJ2-5; 8 bases are shared with TRBD1. V gave up 0 bases and J gave up 9 bases; unmatched junction bases: 18. The CDR3 length is 17 residues. Germline loops: CDR1 GTSNPN, CDR2 SVGIG (reference sequence). The CDR3 protein is CAWSVPTTGAQKGAQYF. The CDR3 DNA is TGTGCCTGGAGTGTACCAACGACAGGGGCACAAAAAGGGGCCCAGTACTTC.

V usage is TRBV2 and J usage is TRBJ2-3; no clear D. This CDR3 comprises 13 residues. V was trimmed by 3 bases and J by 8 bases, leaving 12 bases between them. The germline V gene has CDR1 SNHLY and CDR2 FYNNEI. DNA for the CDR3: TGTGCCAGCAGTGATGGCCGGGCCACTACGCAGTATTTT. It specifies CASSDGRATTQYF.

A word on this clone: One junction end disagrees with the germline gene, perhaps due to a read error. The chain couples TRBV5-1 to TRBJ2-5; D assignment may be TRBD1 or TRBD2 (5 bases each). This CDR3 contains 13 residues. Germline V lookup: CDR1 SGHRS, CDR2 YFSETQ. CDR3 region: CASSPGPEEAQYF. The CDR3 DNA is TGCGCCAGCAGCCCGGGGCCAGAAGAGGCCCAGTACTTC.

The chain employs TRBV27 and TRBJ2-5; a possible D gene is TRBD2 (6 bases). The CDR3 sequence is 11 residues long. Germline CDR1 and CDR2: MNHEY and SMNVEV (reference sequence). V was trimmed by 8 bases and J by 4 bases, leaving 8 bases between them. The CDR3: CASHGGETQYF. CDR3 coding DNA: TGTGCCAGCCACGGGGGAGAGACCCAGTACTTC.

The V and J genes are TRBV10-3 and TRBJ1-1; a possible D gene is TRBD1 (5 bases). The CDR3 contains 13 residues. Looked up from germline, CDR1 is ENHRY and CDR2 is SYGVKD. V shed 5 bases and J shed 10 bases, with 17 bases lying between them. In DNA, the CDR3 is TGTGCCATCAGTCCCCCGGCAGGGAAAAGAGCTTTCTTT. It encodes CAISPPAGKRAFF.

The chain is built from TRBV7-3 and TRBJ1-1; possibly TRBD1 for D (6 bases). The V gene's germline CDR1 is SGHTA and CDR2 FQGTGA. This CDR3 has 16 residues. Trimming took off 6 bases at V and 1 base at J, with 18 bases between the two ends. CDR3 residues: CASRSWGGDTNTEAFF. The CDR3, as DNA: TGTGCCAGCAGATCGTGGGGGGGCGACACGAACACTGAAGCTTTCTTT.

This clone was observed a few times. The chain has TRBV29-1 and TRBJ1-1; 9 nucleotides match TRBD1. Germline trimming cut 5 bases from V and 2 bases from J; bases unmatched to any gene: 3. Germline V gene sequence: CDR1 SQVTM, CDR2 ANQGSEA. The CDR3 totals 13 residues. CDR3 bases: TGCAGCGTTATGACAGGGGGTAACACTGAAGCTTTCTTT. Its translation is CSVMTGGNTEAFF. Full variable domain (outside the CDR3, taken from reference TRBV29-1 and TRBJ1-1): SAVISQKPSRDICQRGTSLTIQCQVDSQVTMMFWYRQQPGQSLTLIATANQGSEATYESGFVIDKFPISRPNLTFSTLTVSNMSPEDSSIYLCSVMTGGNTEAFFGQGTRLTVV.

The chain is built from TRBV5-6 and TRBJ2-4; D could derive from TRBD1 or TRBD2 (5 bases each). V lost 2 bases and J lost 0, with 12 bases in between. CDR1 is SGHDT, CDR2 YYEEEE, per germline. There are 16 residues in the CDR3. CDR3 sequence: CASSLGELSAKNIQYF. CDR3 bases: TGTGCCAGCAGCTTAGGGGAGTTGTCAGCCAAAAACATTCAGTACTTC. The full variable domain, its missing parts supplied by reference TRBV5-6 and TRBJ2-4, is DAGVTQSPTHLIKTRGQQVTLRCSPKSGHDTVSWYQQALGQGPQFIFQYYEEEERQRGNFPDRFSGHQFPNYSSELNVNALLLGDSALYLCASSLGELSAKNIQYFGAGTRLSVL.

The chain carries TRBV29-1 and TRBJ2-3; D not resolved. The CDR3 has 14 amino acids. V was clipped by 5 bases and J by 6 bases, with 18 bases between them. CDR1 is SQVTM and CDR2 is ANQGSEA in the germline V gene. For the CDR3, the DNA is TGCAGCGTTTCCCCTGCGAGTCCGGTGGATACGCAGTATTTT. Protein: CSVSPASPVDTQYF.

V gene TRBV27 combines with J gene TRBJ2-2; D remains unclear. V lost 6 bases, J lost 1 base, and 12 bases lay in between. The CDR3 consists of 15 residues. Germline assignment: CDR1 MNHEY and CDR2 SMNVEV (reference sequence). The CDR3 coding sequence is TGTGCCAGCAGCCCTTACTCGATGAACACCGGGGAGCTGTTTTTT. Amino acids: CASSPYSMNTGELFF.

The J gene is TRBJ2-7, the V gene TRBV19, with 7 bases matching TRBD2. Germline loops: CDR1 LNHDA, CDR2 SQIVND (reference sequence). V lost 4 bases, J lost 6 bases, and 6 bases stayed unmatched. This CDR3 spans 13 amino acids. This chain's CDR3 is CASSKLADPEQYF. Written as DNA, the CDR3 is TGTGCCAGTAGTAAGCTAGCGGACCCCGAGCAGTACTTC.

V is TRBV9 and J is TRBJ2-7; D perhaps matches TRBD2 (5 bases). This CDR3 is 13 amino acids long. V lost 7 bases, J lost 6 bases, and 17 bases lay in between. The V gene's germline CDR1 is SGDLS and CDR2 YYNGEE. In DNA form, the CDR3 reads TGTGCCAGCGCATCCCGAACTAGTGTCGAGCAGTACTTC. Its protein product is CASASRTSVEQYF. Combining the CDR3 with reference TRBV9 and TRBJ2-7 gives the whole variable domain DSGVTQTPKHLITATGQRVTLRCSPRSGDLSVYWYQQSLDQGLQFLIQYYNGEERAKGNILERFSAQQFPDLHSELNLSSLELGDSALYFCASASRTSVEQYFGPGTRLTVT.

For this clone: This specimen includes other DNA sequences encoding the same CDR3. V is TRBV18 and J is TRBJ1-1; TRBD1 is a possible D gene (6 bases). Per germline, CDR1 KGHSH and CDR2 LQKENI. V was clipped by 2 bases and J by 1 base, with 8 bases between them. This CDR3 spans 14 amino acids. The CDR3 loop is CASSPGGPNTEAFF. The CDR3 DNA follows: TGTGCCAGCTCACCAGGGGGCCCGAACACTGAAGCTTTCTTT.

The chain combines TRBV2 with TRBJ1-2; TRBD1 agrees at 8 bases. Germline assignment: CDR1 SNHLY and CDR2 FYNNEI. The V segment lost 6 bases and the J segment 7 bases; nucleotides outside the gene matches: 10. The CDR3 consists of 14 residues. CDR3 coding DNA: TGTGCCAGCAGGGCTGGACAGGGCTTCGTTGGCTACACCTTC. Residues: CASRAGQGFVGYTF.

The chain links TRBV5-1 to TRBJ2-3; D gene unclear. The CDR3 is made up of 15 amino acids. Trimming pared 0 bases from V and 1 base from J, leaving 9 bases between. Germline V gives CDR1 SGHRS, CDR2 YFSETQ. The CDR3 sequence is CASSLASTRTDTQYF. CDR3 nucleotide sequence: TGCGCCAGCAGCTTGGCCAGTACCCGCACAGATACGCAGTATTTT.

The genes are TRBV30 and TRBJ2-7; the D gene is possibly TRBD1 (5 bases). Germline V gives CDR1 GTSNPN, CDR2 SVGIG (reference sequence). The CDR3 consists of 13 residues. V lost 3 bases and J lost 3, with 12 bases in between. The CDR3 DNA sequence: TGTGCCTGGAGCCGGACAAGTTACTACGAGCAGTACTTC. Its protein product is CAWSRTSYYEQYF.

The chain joins TRBV6-1 to TRBJ1-3; D is unresolved. The germline gives CDR1 MNHNS, CDR2 SASEGT. The length of the CDR3 is 15 residues. Trimming removed 3 bases at V and 2 bases at J, with 11 bases between. The CDR3 region is CASSERRQTGNTIYF. In nucleotides, the CDR3 is TGTGCCAGCAGTGAGAGGAGGCAGACTGGAAACACCATATATTTT.

The chain is built from TRBV19 and TRBJ2-2; 7 bases fit TRBD1. CDR1 is LNHDA, CDR2 SQIVND, per germline (reference sequence). Trimming removed 8 bases from V and 7 bases from J; junction bases left unmatched: 10. This CDR3 has 14 amino acids. In DNA, the CDR3 is TGTGCCAGTGTAAATAGGGGGCGTAGCGGGGAGCTGTTTTTT. Translated, it gives CASVNRGRSGELFF.